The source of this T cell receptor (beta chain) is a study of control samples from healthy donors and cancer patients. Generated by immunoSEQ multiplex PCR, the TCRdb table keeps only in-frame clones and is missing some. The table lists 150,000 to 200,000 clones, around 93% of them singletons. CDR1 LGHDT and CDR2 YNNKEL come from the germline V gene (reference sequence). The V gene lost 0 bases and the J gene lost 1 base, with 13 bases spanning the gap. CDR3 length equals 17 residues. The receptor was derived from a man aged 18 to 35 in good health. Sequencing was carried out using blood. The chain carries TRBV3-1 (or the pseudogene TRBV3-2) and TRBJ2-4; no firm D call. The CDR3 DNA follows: TGTGCCAGCAGCCAAGAATCCACTACTGCGGCCAAAAACATTCAGTACTTC. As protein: CASSQESTTAAKNIQYF.